A selection of T cell receptor beta chains follows, all from one sample in a study of cytomegalovirus exposure and HLA in healthy donors. Clones were sequenced by immunoSEQ multiplex PCR, and TCRdb holds only the in-frame ones, with some missing. Among some 150,000 clones listed, 9.4% were seen once. Sequenced sample: PBMCs. The receptors stem from a male donor in good health and CMV-seronegative. Each CDR3 is given with its conserved first and last residue. The D gene is left open where the match is weak. Clone size appears in some rows only: once, few, many, or a class for an expanded clone.

clone_size | d_call | j_call | v_call | cdr3_aa | cdr3_nt
few | . | TRBJ1-2 | TRBV7-2 | CASSLGQNYGYTF | TGTGCCAGCAGCTTAGGACAGAACTATGGCTACACCTTC
few | . | TRBJ1-1 | TRBV5-1 | CASSSLHGGGTEAFF | TGCGCCAGCAGCTCCCTACACGGGGGGGGCACTGAAGCTTTCTTT
few | . | TRBJ1-5 | TRBV28 | CASSPLRNQPQHF | TGTGCCAGCAGTCCCCTGCGTAATCAGCCCCAGCATTTT
few | TRBD1 | TRBJ2-2 | TRBV7-9 | CASSHPGTGNTGELFF | TGTGCCAGCAGCCACCCCGGGACAGGGAACACCGGGGAGCTGTTTTTT
. | TRBD1 | TRBJ2-7 | TRBV28 | CASSNRDRFNEQYF | TGTGCCAGCAGCAACCGGGACAGGTTCAACGAGCAGTACTTC
few | . | TRBJ1-1 | TRBV6-5 | CASSLRVGNTEAFF | TGTGCCAGCAGCCTCAGGGTAGGAAACACTGAAGCTTTCTTT
few | TRBD1 | TRBJ2-7 | TRBV2 | CASREQGSEQYF | TGTGCCAGCAGGGAACAGGGGTCCGAGCAGTACTTC
once | TRBD2 | TRBJ2-3 | TRBV28 | CASSSGLAGYTQYF | TGTGCCAGCAGTTCCGGCCTAGCGGGCTATACGCAGTATTTT
. | TRBD1 | TRBJ2-7 | TRBV28 | CASSTAGTGASEQYF | TGTGCCAGCAGCACCGCGGGGACAGGGGCTAGCGAGCAGTACTTC
. | TRBD1 | TRBJ2-1 | TRBV7-9 | CASSSPTGGYNEQFF | TGTGCCAGCAGCTCACCGACAGGGGGCTACAATGAGCAGTTCTTC
few | TRBD1 | TRBJ2-7 | TRBV5-5 | CASSPDREQYF | TGTGCCAGCAGCCCGGACAGGGAGCAGTACTTC
few | . | TRBJ1-4 | TRBV7-9 | CASSLGRGSAEKLFF | TGTGCCAGCAGCTTAGGTCGGGGTTCGGCTGAAAAACTGTTTTTT
few | . | TRBJ1-5 | TRBV18 | CASSPRGGGVEQPQHF | TGTGCCAGCTCACCCCGGGGAGGGGGTGTAGAACAGCCCCAGCATTTT
. | . | TRBJ1-2 | TRBV2 | CASTQGDSAGGYTF | TGTGCCAGCACCCAAGGGGACTCTGCCGGTGGCTACACCTTC
few | . | TRBJ2-7 | TRBV5-6 | CASSLGTPLPYEQYF | TGTGCCAGCAGCCTCGGGACACCACTTCCCTACGAGCAGTACTTC
few | TRBD1 | TRBJ1-2 | TRBV4-3 | CASSQDRQRQGLDGYTF | TGCGCCAGCAGCCAAGATCGTCAGCGACAGGGATTGGATGGCTACACCTTC
. | . | TRBJ1-3 | TRBV6-1 | CASSELGRTGNTIYF | TGTGCCAGCAGTGAATTGGGGAGGACTGGAAACACCATATATTTT
. | . | TRBJ2-2 | TRBV29-1 | CSVGSANTGELFF | TGCAGCGTTGGCAGCGCGAACACCGGGGAGCTGTTTTTT
. | TRBD2 | TRBJ2-1 | TRBV5-1 | CASSFPSGGYNEQFF | TGCGCCAGCAGCTTCCCTAGCGGGGGCTACAATGAGCAGTTCTTC
few | TRBD1 | TRBJ2-2 | TRBV10-3 | CAPPGTATGELFF | TGTGCCCCCCCGGGGACAGCCACCGGGGAGCTGTTTTTT
few | . | TRBJ2-7 | TRBV4-1 | CASSQDVQGLPKRYF | TGCGCCAGCAGCCAAGACGTTCAGGGCCTTCCGAAGCGGTACTTC
. | TRBD2 | TRBJ2-7 | TRBV28 | CASRLGLAEIYEQYF | TGTGCCAGCAGGCTGGGACTAGCGGAGATCTACGAGCAGTACTTC
. | . | TRBJ2-3 | TRBV7-2 | CASSFVDTQYF | TGTGCCAGCAGCTTCGTCGATACGCAGTATTTT
. | . | TRBJ1-5 | TRBV18 | CASSPNGNQPQHF | TGTGCCAGCTCACCAAACGGGAATCAGCCCCAGCATTTT
few | . | TRBJ2-2 | TRBV6-5 | CASSYSTGELFF | TGTGCCAGCAGTTATAGCACCGGGGAGCTGTTTTTT
few | . | TRBJ1-5 | TRBV30 | CAWSARRNQPQHF | TGTGCCTGGAGTGCGAGGAGAAATCAGCCCCAGCATTTT
. | TRBD2 | TRBJ2-7 | TRBV27 | CASSLISGGVYEQYF | TGTGCCAGCAGTTTAATTAGCGGGGGGGTGTACGAGCAGTACTTC
few | TRBD2 | TRBJ2-7 | TRBV7-9 | CASSGPPGGASYEQYF | TGTGCCAGCAGCGGGCCTCCGGGAGGCGCTTCCTACGAGCAGTACTTC
few | TRBD1 | TRBJ1-3 | TRBV5-6 | CASSFGTGFGYSGNTIYF | TGTGCCAGCAGCTTCGGGACAGGGTTTGGGTACTCTGGAAACACCATATATTTT
. | . | TRBJ2-1 | TRBV5-1 | CASSLGSGPYNEQFF | TGCGCCAGCAGCTTAGGAAGCGGGCCATACAATGAGCAGTTCTTC
. | . | TRBJ1-3 | TRBV7-2 | CASSSQSSSGNTIYF | TGTGCCAGCAGCTCACAGTCCTCCTCTGGAAACACCATATATTTT
few | . | TRBJ2-1 | TRBV6-5 | CASSSLQGLFSYEQFF | TGTGCCAGCAGTTCCCTACAGGGCCTCTTCAGCTATGAGCAGTTCTTC
few | TRBD1 | TRBJ2-7 | TRBV5-1 | CASSLSRQGAGEQYF | TGCGCCAGCAGCTTGTCCAGACAGGGGGCAGGGGAGCAGTACTTC
. | . | TRBJ1-1 | TRBV6-5 | CASSYRGLTNTEAFF | TGTGCCAGCAGTTACCGGGGACTGACGAACACTGAAGCTTTCTTT
few | . | TRBJ1-2 | TRBV2 | CASSESNRADYGYTF | TGTGCCAGCAGTGAATCAAACAGGGCGGACTATGGCTACACCTTC
. | TRBD1 | TRBJ1-5 | TRBV9 | CASSVEQGQPQHF | TGTGCCAGCAGCGTAGAACAGGGGCAGCCCCAGCATTTT
. | . | TRBJ1-1 | TRBV5-1 | CASSLSHLMNTEAFF | TGCGCCAGCAGCTTGTCCCACTTAATGAACACTGAAGCTTTCTTT
few | . | TRBJ2-1 | TRBV7-6 | CASSLGDMNEQFF | TGTGCCAGCAGCTTAGGCGATATGAATGAGCAGTTCTTC
few | TRBD2 | TRBJ2-1 | TRBV6-5 | CASSTGLAGGNEQFF | TGTGCCAGCAGCACGGGACTAGCGGGGGGAAATGAGCAGTTCTTC
. | . | TRBJ1-1 | TRBV4-3 | CASSQDRPGSEAFF | TGCGCCAGCAGCCAAGACAGGCCTGGCTCTGAAGCTTTCTTT
. | . | TRBJ1-2 | TRBV7-2 | CASSFSLGAGGYTF | TGTGCCAGCAGCTTTTCCCTGGGAGCTGGTGGCTACACCTTC
few | . | TRBJ2-7 | TRBV12-2 | CASRLVVERYEQYF | TGTGCAAGTCGCTTAGTTGTAGAGCGCTACGAGCAGTACTTC
few | . | TRBJ1-5 | TRBV7-8 | CASSLGGVGEGNQPQHF | TGTGCCAGCAGCTTAGGCGGGGTAGGAGAGGGAAATCAGCCCCAGCATTTT
few | . | TRBJ1-6 | TRBV28 | CASSFRASGDSPLHF | TGTGCCAGCAGTTTTCGGGCCTCGGGGGATTCACCCCTCCACTTT
. | TRBD1 | TRBJ2-7 | TRBV2 | CASSSWGTGRYEQYF | TGTGCCAGCAGCTCCTGGGGGACAGGGCGCTACGAGCAGTACTTC
few | . | TRBJ1-5 | TRBV19 | CASSLDSYNQPQHF | TGTGCCAGTAGTTTGGACAGCTATAATCAGCCCCAGCATTTT
few | . | TRBJ2-1 | TRBV6-5 | CASSYSGFSYNEQFF | TGTGCCAGCAGTTACAGCGGGTTCTCCTACAATGAGCAGTTCTTC
. | TRBD1 | TRBJ1-4 | TRBV7-9 | CASSLGDRENEKLFF | TGTGCCAGCAGCTTAGGGGACAGGGAGAATGAAAAACTGTTTTTT